This T cell receptor beta chain was sequenced for a study of T cells in Graves' hyperthyroidism and ophthalmopathy. This CDR3 is 14 amino acids long. V dropped 4 bases and J dropped 0 bases, with 6 bases sitting between them. Germline lookup yields CDR1 SGHTA and CDR2 FQGTGA. As for this clonotype: Its antigen is unidentified.

Amplified TCR beta CDR3 regions derived from RNA transcripts. The HTBI primer set was used in a first-round RT-PCR of the TCR CDR3. TCRdb called the multiplex PCR reads again in MiXCR, with one record for every CDR3 protein. The sample consists of 400,000 to 500,000 distinct CDR3 sequences, roughly 15% of them appearing once. A Clinical Activity Score of at least 3, a NOSPECS grade of at least 4 and a duration under 3 months were recorded in the ophthalmopathy patients. Diagnostic decisions used clinical symptoms, serum thyroxine and TRAb, thyroid ultrasound and orbital computed tomography. Whole-study results and caveats: Clonotypes that were expanded in thyroid above 0.001 mostly appeared in blood too. For ophthalmopathy, model prediction preceded onset by a median about 6.4 months.

The chain employs TRBV7-3 and TRBJ2-2; no firm D call. This receptor was taken from a man between 18 and 29 years old with Graves' ophthalmopathy. Sequencing was performed on blood. CDR3 coding DNA: TGTGCCAGCAGCTACGAGACGAACACCGGGGAGCTGTTTTTT. It codes for CASSYETNTGELFF.